The rows below give T cell receptor beta chains drawn from one sample of a study of blood T cell repertoires in COVID-19. The protocol was immunoSEQ multiplex PCR, while the TCRdb copy is restricted to in-frame clones and leaves out a portion. The sample lists over 450,000 clones; approximately 88% were seen once. What was sequenced was peripheral blood. The origin of the receptors is a woman between 50 and 59 years old with COVID-19, enrolled during active disease. Each CDR3 is given with its conserved first and last residue. Fields, in order: D gene, V gene, J gene, clone size, CDR3 DNA, CDR3 protein. A D gene is named only where the DNA matches it firmly. The size of a clone is reported for some rows only, either as once, few or many, or as a class for expanded clones.

d_gene: NA; v_gene: TRBV11-3; j_gene: TRBJ2-5; abundance: NA; CDR3nt: TGTGCCAGCAGCTTGAGCGGGCGGCAAGAGACCCAGTACTTC; CDR3aa: CASSLSGRQETQYF
d_gene: NA; v_gene: TRBV7-9; j_gene: TRBJ2-7; abundance: NA; CDR3nt: TGTGCCAGCAGCCCTTCCCTAGCAATCCACGAGCAGTACTTC; CDR3aa: CASSPSLAIHEQYF
d_gene: TRBD2; v_gene: TRBV27; j_gene: TRBJ2-3; abundance: NA; CDR3nt: TGTGCCAGCAGTGAGGTGGGACTAGCGGGGGGCCCCCCCACAGATACGCAGTATTTT; CDR3aa: CASSEVGLAGGPPTDTQYF
d_gene: NA; v_gene: TRBV14; j_gene: TRBJ1-6; abundance: once; CDR3nt: TGTGCCAGCAGCCCGCGTACGGGGGGTTCACCCCTCCACTTT; CDR3aa: CASSPRTGGSPLHF
d_gene: TRBD1; v_gene: TRBV11-3; j_gene: TRBJ2-7; abundance: NA; CDR3nt: TGTGCCAGCAGCTTAACCTCCAGGGGGTTC; CDR3aa: CASSLTSRGF
d_gene: TRBD1; v_gene: TRBV27; j_gene: TRBJ2-3; abundance: NA; CDR3nt: TGTGCCAGCAGTTTTCGGACAGGGCGCACAGATACGCAGTATTTT; CDR3aa: CASSFRTGRTDTQYF
d_gene: NA; v_gene: TRBV19; j_gene: TRBJ2-1; abundance: NA; CDR3nt: TGTGCCAGTAGTCCCAGGGGAATTGACTACAATGAGCAGTTCTTC; CDR3aa: CASSPRGIDYNEQFF
d_gene: TRBD1; v_gene: TRBV19; j_gene: TRBJ1-6; abundance: NA; CDR3nt: TGTGCCAGTGGGGGACAGGCGGCGTTTAGGGGCCTCCACTTT; CDR3aa: CASGGQAAFRGLHF
d_gene: NA; v_gene: TRBV10-3; j_gene: TRBJ1-4; abundance: NA; CDR3nt: TGTGCCATCAGCCCAGGAGAGGGAAATGAAAAACTGTTTTTT; CDR3aa: CAISPGEGNEKLFF
d_gene: TRBD1; v_gene: TRBV5-1; j_gene: TRBJ1-2; abundance: once; CDR3nt: TGCGCCAGCAGCTTGGACTCAGGGGGGAACTATGGCTACACCTTC; CDR3aa: CASSLDSGGNYGYTF
d_gene: TRBD2; v_gene: TRBV4-1; j_gene: TRBJ2-5; abundance: once; CDR3nt: TGCGCCAGCAGCCAAGTCGAGGGGAGAATTGCAGCGGGGGTGCAAGAGACCCAGTACTTC; CDR3aa: CASSQVEGRIAAGVQETQYF
d_gene: NA; v_gene: TRBV18; j_gene: TRBJ2-7; abundance: NA; CDR3nt: TGTGCCAGCTCACCATTCCCATCTAAAAGCTACGAGCAGTACTTC; CDR3aa: CASSPFPSKSYEQYF
d_gene: NA; v_gene: TRBV2; j_gene: TRBJ1-1; abundance: NA; CDR3nt: TGTGCCAGCAGCTTTCAAACGGGACTTGACACTGAAGCTTTCTTT; CDR3aa: CASSFQTGLDTEAFF
d_gene: TRBD1; v_gene: TRBV2; j_gene: TRBJ2-1; abundance: NA; CDR3nt: TGTGCCAGCAGCCGGGACAGGGTCGATGAGCAGTTCTTC; CDR3aa: CASSRDRVDEQFF
d_gene: TRBD1; v_gene: TRBV7-8; j_gene: TRBJ1-4; abundance: NA; CDR3nt: TGTGCCAGCAGCCAGGACAGGGGAAACGAAAAACTGTTTTTT; CDR3aa: CASSQDRGNEKLFF
d_gene: TRBD1; v_gene: TRBV27; j_gene: TRBJ2-7; abundance: once; CDR3nt: TGTGCCAGCAGTTCACAGGGGGGAATATACGAGCAGTACTTC; CDR3aa: CASSSQGGIYEQYF
d_gene: TRBD1; v_gene: TRBV7-2; j_gene: TRBJ2-7; abundance: NA; CDR3nt: TGTGCCAGCAGCGGGGGGACAGGGATCTACTCCTACGAGCAGTACTTC; CDR3aa: CASSGGTGIYSYEQYF
d_gene: TRBD1; v_gene: TRBV5-1; j_gene: TRBJ1-4; abundance: NA; CDR3nt: TGCGCCAGCAGCCCGGGACAGGGGGGACTTAGGTTTTTT; CDR3aa: CASSPGQGGLRFF
d_gene: NA; v_gene: TRBV5-1; j_gene: TRBJ1-5; abundance: NA; CDR3nt: TGCGCCAGCAGCTGGGGAGGGGGCAATCAGCCCCAGCATTTT; CDR3aa: CASSWGGGNQPQHF
d_gene: NA; v_gene: TRBV6-5; j_gene: TRBJ2-3; abundance: once; CDR3nt: TGTGCCAGCAGGATTAGCGGCTCGACAGATACGCAGTATTTT; CDR3aa: CASRISGSTDTQYF
d_gene: NA; v_gene: TRBV5-8; j_gene: TRBJ2-7; abundance: NA; CDR3nt: TGTGCCAGCAGCTTGGGGGGAGCGTCGATCTACGAGCAGTACTTC; CDR3aa: CASSLGGASIYEQYF
d_gene: NA; v_gene: TRBV3-1/TRBV3-2; j_gene: TRBJ2-3; abundance: NA; CDR3nt: TGTGCCAGCAGCCAAGGGATAGCAACAGATACGCAGTATTTT; CDR3aa: CASSQGIATDTQYF
d_gene: TRBD1; v_gene: TRBV6-5; j_gene: TRBJ1-2; abundance: NA; CDR3nt: TGTGCCAGCCGCCCAGGGACAGGGAGGTACTATGGCTACACCTTC; CDR3aa: CASRPGTGRYYGYTF
d_gene: NA; v_gene: TRBV5-4; j_gene: TRBJ2-3; abundance: NA; CDR3nt: TGTGCCAGCAGCTTGGCCGGAGGGGCAGATACGCAGTATTTT; CDR3aa: CASSLAGGADTQYF
d_gene: NA; v_gene: TRBV5-1; j_gene: TRBJ2-3; abundance: few; CDR3nt: TGCGCCAGCAGCGTATCCGAGGATACGCAGTATTTT; CDR3aa: CASSVSEDTQYF
d_gene: NA; v_gene: TRBV6-5; j_gene: TRBJ2-3; abundance: NA; CDR3nt: TGTGCCAGCAGTCAGGTCTCTGAGAACACAGATACGCAGTATTTT; CDR3aa: CASSQVSENTDTQYF
d_gene: NA; v_gene: TRBV18; j_gene: TRBJ2-6; abundance: NA; CDR3nt: TGTGCCAGCTCACCGTTTGGCGGAGCTGGGGCCAACGTCCTGACTTTC; CDR3aa: CASSPFGGAGANVLTF
d_gene: NA; v_gene: TRBV18; j_gene: TRBJ1-1; abundance: NA; CDR3nt: TGTGCCAGCTCACCACCGGCGGGGGGCACTGAAGCTTTCTTT; CDR3aa: CASSPPAGGTEAFF
d_gene: NA; v_gene: TRBV11-2; j_gene: TRBJ2-7; abundance: NA; CDR3nt: TGTGCCAGCAGCTTGGTGTGGCACCTCTCCTACGAGCAGTACTTC; CDR3aa: CASSLVWHLSYEQYF
d_gene: NA; v_gene: TRBV7-9; j_gene: TRBJ1-2; abundance: NA; CDR3nt: TGTGCCAGCAGCCCATCGGGGGGGGATGGCTACACCTTC; CDR3aa: CASSPSGGDGYTF
d_gene: TRBD2; v_gene: TRBV5-4; j_gene: TRBJ2-7; abundance: NA; CDR3nt: TGTGCCAGCAGCCCTAGGGGCGGGGGAGAATACGAGCAGTACTTC; CDR3aa: CASSPRGGGEYEQYF
d_gene: TRBD1; v_gene: TRBV7-9; j_gene: TRBJ2-2; abundance: NA; CDR3nt: TGTGCCAGCAGCTGGGACAGGGGGCTACACGGGGAGCTGTTTTTT; CDR3aa: CASSWDRGLHGELFF
d_gene: TRBD1; v_gene: TRBV10-3; j_gene: TRBJ1-2; abundance: NA; CDR3nt: TGTGCCATTTCGACAGGGCTTAACTATGGCTACACCTTC; CDR3aa: CAISTGLNYGYTF
d_gene: NA; v_gene: TRBV30; j_gene: TRBJ1-1; abundance: NA; CDR3nt: TGTGCCTGGAAGGACAGCCTAAACACTGAAGCTTTCTTT; CDR3aa: CAWKDSLNTEAFF
d_gene: TRBD1; v_gene: TRBV10-3; j_gene: TRBJ1-2; abundance: NA; CDR3nt: TGTGCCATCAGTGAAAGGACAGGGGGTAATGGCTACACCTTC; CDR3aa: CAISERTGGNGYTF
d_gene: NA; v_gene: TRBV19; j_gene: TRBJ1-5; abundance: NA; CDR3nt: TGTGCCAGTAGTCCCTGGTCGACAGCCTCTAATAGCAATCAGCCCCAGCATTTT; CDR3aa: CASSPWSTASNSNQPQHF
d_gene: NA; v_gene: TRBV5-1; j_gene: TRBJ2-2; abundance: NA; CDR3nt: TGCGCCAGCAGCTTGTCTAGTCCCCAAGGGGAGCTGTTTTTT; CDR3aa: CASSLSSPQGELFF
d_gene: NA; v_gene: TRBV5-8; j_gene: TRBJ1-1; abundance: NA; CDR3nt: TGTGCCAGCAGCTTGGTACAGGGCGCTGAAGCTTTCTTT; CDR3aa: CASSLVQGAEAFF
d_gene: TRBD1; v_gene: TRBV7-3; j_gene: TRBJ1-1; abundance: few; CDR3nt: TGTGCCAGCAGCCCAGGGACAGCGAACACTGAAGCTTTCTTT; CDR3aa: CASSPGTANTEAFF
d_gene: NA; v_gene: TRBV5-5; j_gene: TRBJ2-3; abundance: few; CDR3nt: TGTGCCAGCACCTTAGGGGCTAGCACAGATACGCAGTATTTT; CDR3aa: CASTLGASTDTQYF
d_gene: TRBD1; v_gene: TRBV30; j_gene: TRBJ2-5; abundance: NA; CDR3nt: TGTGCTGGACAGGGGGCATCTGCCCAGTACTTC; CDR3aa: CAGQGASAQYF
d_gene: NA; v_gene: TRBV5-1; j_gene: TRBJ2-3; abundance: NA; CDR3nt: TGCGCCAGCAGCTTTGACTTGCCCACAGATACGCAGTATTTT; CDR3aa: CASSFDLPTDTQYF
d_gene: NA; v_gene: TRBV7-8; j_gene: TRBJ2-7; abundance: once; CDR3nt: TGTGCCAGCAGCTTAGACAGGACCTACGAGCAGTACTTC; CDR3aa: CASSLDRTYEQYF
d_gene: NA; v_gene: TRBV18; j_gene: TRBJ1-3; abundance: once; CDR3nt: TGTGCCAGCTCACTGCTCCCTCTGGCACAAACAGGAAACACCATATATTTT; CDR3aa: CASSLLPLAQTGNTIYF
d_gene: NA; v_gene: TRBV27; j_gene: TRBJ1-5; abundance: NA; CDR3nt: TGTGCCAGCAGTCCCTACCGGGACACATATAGCAATCAGCCCCAGCATTTT; CDR3aa: CASSPYRDTYSNQPQHF
d_gene: TRBD2; v_gene: TRBV11-2; j_gene: TRBJ2-1; abundance: NA; CDR3nt: TGTGCCAGCAGCTTAGAGTCGGGACTAGCGGGGGGGAGCTCCTACAATGAGCAGTTCTTC; CDR3aa: CASSLESGLAGGSSYNEQFF
d_gene: TRBD1; v_gene: TRBV28; j_gene: TRBJ2-7; abundance: NA; CDR3nt: TGTGCCAGCAGTTCGGGACAGGAAAGGGAGCAGTACTTC; CDR3aa: CASSSGQEREQYF
d_gene: TRBD2; v_gene: TRBV7-2; j_gene: TRBJ2-4; abundance: NA; CDR3nt: TGTGCCAGCAGCTTATTCCTAGCGGGGGGGCAGGTTCCGATCATTCAGTACTTC; CDR3aa: CASSLFLAGGQVPIIQYF
d_gene: NA; v_gene: TRBV5-4; j_gene: TRBJ1-2; abundance: NA; CDR3nt: TGTGCCAGCTCACAAGGGGGGGGATGGGGCTACACCTTC; CDR3aa: CASSQGGGWGYTF
d_gene: TRBD2; v_gene: TRBV19; j_gene: TRBJ2-7; abundance: NA; CDR3nt: TGTGCCAGTAGTATAAGGGGAGGGAGCTACTCCTACGAGCAGTACTTC; CDR3aa: CASSIRGGSYSYEQYF
d_gene: NA; v_gene: TRBV6-5; j_gene: TRBJ1-1; abundance: NA; CDR3nt: TGTGCCACCTCGGGAAGCCTGAACACTGAAGCTTTCTTT; CDR3aa: CATSGSLNTEAFF
d_gene: TRBD1; v_gene: TRBV13; j_gene: TRBJ1-4; abundance: NA; CDR3nt: TGTGCCAGCAGGGTCGGGACAGGGGATGGAAAACTGTTTTTT; CDR3aa: CASRVGTGDGKLFF